One and the same sample provided the 19 T cell receptor beta chains below, sequenced in a study of identical twins. In TCRdb, the 5' RACE reads were re-called with MiXCR into one record per CDR3 protein. The sample has fewer than 650,000 distinct CDR3 sequences, 9.6% seen once. These data also featured in a second study, about yellow fever vaccine responses in identical twins.

The material sequenced was PBMCs. The receptors were sampled from a woman aged 18-29 years in good health.

In the case of this clonotype: Germline is not matched at one junction end, which may reflect a read error. The V gene is TRBV12-3 or TRBV12-4, the J gene TRBJ1-2; D might be TRBD1 (5 bases). The CDR3 totals 15 residues. Here the CDR3 DNA reads TGTGCCAGCGGTTTACGGACACCGACAGTCTATGGCTACACCTTC. Translated: CASGLRTPTVYGYTF.

Many counts were recorded for this clonotype. The CDR3 sequence: CASSFGAKNIQYF. In DNA form, the CDR3 reads TGTGCCAGCAGTTTTGGAGCCAAAAACATTCAGTACTTC. V is TRBV28 and J is TRBJ2-4; D unresolved. From germline, CDR1 is MDHEN and CDR2 SYDVKM. V was shortened by 3 bases and J by 0 bases, with 3 bases between the two germline ends. The length of the CDR3 is 13 residues.

The table lists this clonotype with a few counts. This chain joins TRBV20-1 and TRBJ2-3, with TRBD2 identical over 8 bases. Germline values: CDR1 DFQATT, CDR2 SNEGSKA (reference sequence). V lost 6 bases, J lost 4 bases, and 15 bases stayed unmatched. The CDR3 covers 16 residues. DNA of the CDR3: TGCAGTGCAAGAAGAGGAGCGGGAGTTCGCGCAGATACGCAGTATTTT. Protein: CSARRGAGVRADTQYF.

Many counts were recorded for this clonotype. This chain links TRBV7-2 with TRBJ1-6; D is unclear. Trimming stripped 1 base from V and 3 bases from J, with 7 bases between. The CDR3 has 15 residues. Germline lookup yields CDR1 SGHTA and CDR2 FQGNSA. This CDR3 reads CASSLEWGYNSPLHF. In DNA form, the CDR3 reads TGTGCCAGCAGCTTAGAGTGGGGCTATAATTCACCCCTCCACTTT.

The chain couples TRBV20-1 to TRBJ2-3; no reliable D call. Germline V gives CDR1 DFQATT, CDR2 SNEGSKA (reference sequence). The length of the CDR3 is 15 residues. V lost 0 bases and J 0 bases, leaving 10 bases between the germline ends. The CDR3 coding sequence is TGCAGTGCTAGAGACGCCGGCGGTAGCACAGATACGCAGTATTTT. Its protein is CSARDAGGSTDTQYF.

The genes are TRBV7-6 and TRBJ2-5; D gene uncertain. The CDR3 spans 15 residues. Germline lookup yields CDR1 SGHVS and CDR2 FNYEAQ. Between the trimmed V and J ends, which lost 5 bases and 4 bases, there was a span of 17 bases. CDR3 loop: CASSRLLGLGETQYF. The CDR3 bases are TGTGCCAGCAGCCGTCTATTAGGATTGGGAGAGACCCAGTACTTC.

The chain joins TRBV11-1 to TRBJ2-2; 9 bases match TRBD2. The CDR3 sequence is 16 residues long. The germline V gene encodes CDR1 SGHAT and CDR2 FQDESV (reference sequence). Trimming took 3 bases from V and 6 from J; bases not matched to a gene: 8. CDR3 sequence (DNA): TGTGCCAGCAGCTTGACGGGCGGGGGGGCTCCCGGGGAGCTGTTTTTT. This encodes CASSLTGGGAPGELFF.

This clonotype appeared a few times. The chain links TRBV6-1 to TRBJ2-2; 8 bases are a match to TRBD2. Per germline, CDR1 MNHNS and CDR2 SASEGT. This CDR3 contains 16 residues. Losses at the gene ends were 5 bases for V and 6 bases for J; bases not matched to a gene: 11. The CDR3 sequence is CASSRSPGSGAGELFF. DNA for the CDR3: TGTGCCAGCAGTCGATCCCCGGGTAGCGGGGCCGGGGAGCTGTTTTTT.

The genes are TRBV7-9 and TRBJ2-3; D possibly uses TRBD1 or TRBD2 (5 bases each). In germline, CDR1 is SEHNR, CDR2 FQNEAQ (reference sequence). The CDR3 runs to 16 residues. The germline V and J ends were trimmed by 5 bases and 2 bases, with 17 bases remaining between them. The CDR3 is CASSTGLSQFTDTQYF. The DNA for the CDR3 is TGTGCCAGCAGCACGGGGCTTTCACAGTTCACAGATACGCAGTATTTT.

This clonotype came up many times. This chain joins TRBV2 and TRBJ2-3; 8 bases align to TRBD2. The V and J ends lost 3 bases and 2 bases, in that order; junction bases with no gene match: 4. The CDR3 is 15 amino acids. The V gene's germline CDR1 is SNHLY and CDR2 FYNNEI. The DNA for the CDR3 is TGTGCCAGCAGTGAGGTAGCGGGATCCACAGATACGCAGTATTTT. It encodes CASSEVAGSTDTQYF.

This clonotype was detected a few times. V gene TRBV10-3 combines with J gene TRBJ2-1, with 9 bases identical to TRBD2. The V segment lost 5 bases and the J segment 9 bases; nucleotides outside the gene matches: 11. The CDR3 is 15 residues long. Germline assignment: CDR1 ENHRY and CDR2 SYGVKD. The CDR3 DNA is TGTGCCATCAGTATTTTTGCGGGGGGGCCGAGTGAGCAGTTCTTC. This sequence encodes CAISIFAGGPSEQFF.

The genes are TRBV19 and TRBJ2-1; D tentatively reads TRBD1 or TRBD2 (5 bases each). The length of the CDR3 is 16 residues. Between the trimmed V and J ends, which lost 7 bases and 0 bases, there was a span of 16 bases. The germline V gene encodes CDR1 LNHDA and CDR2 SQIVND (reference sequence). The CDR3 protein is CASTSGRLISYNEQFF. The CDR3 nucleotides read TGTGCCAGTACCTCGGGACGGCTTATCTCCTACAATGAGCAGTTCTTC.

This clonotype has at least ten counts. The gene calls are TRBV27 and TRBJ2-7; 11 nucleotides align to TRBD2. V shed 3 bases and J 4 bases; nucleotides not matched to a gene: 8. CDR1 and CDR2 (germline): MNHEY, SMNVEV (reference sequence). This CDR3 comprises 16 residues. The CDR3 loop reads CASSFGGTSGGYEQYF. The CDR3 DNA sequence: TGTGCCAGCAGTTTTGGGGGTACTAGCGGGGGATACGAGCAGTACTTC.

This clonotype was seen a few times. This chain joins TRBV5-1 and TRBJ2-5; 9 positions match TRBD2. From germline, CDR1 is SGHRS and CDR2 YFSETQ. CDR3 length equals 15 residues. Unmatched junction bases numbered 5, after V lost 0 bases and J lost 5 bases. For the CDR3, the DNA is TGCGCCAGCAGCTTGGCGGGACTAGCAATGGAGACCCAGTACTTC. Residues: CASSLAGLAMETQYF.

This clonotype came up many times. The chain joins TRBV20-1 to TRBJ1-1; D perhaps matches TRBD1 (5 bases). The germline V and J ends were trimmed by 3 bases and 4 bases, with 12 bases remaining between them. Germline V CDR1 and CDR2: DFQATT, SNEGSKA (reference sequence). The CDR3 is made up of 13 amino acids. CDR3 bases: TGCAGTGCTAGTGCAGGGCGAGTCACTGAAGCTTTCTTT. It codes for CSASAGRVTEAFF.

This clonotype was detected a few times. V is TRBV7-2 and J is TRBJ2-7; D may be TRBD1 (6 bases). The V end was cut by 6 bases, the J end by 6 bases, with 15 bases between. Germline lookup yields CDR1 SGHTA and CDR2 FQGNSA. The CDR3 has 13 residues. The CDR3: CASRPTGFGEQYF. CDR3 nucleotide sequence: TGTGCCAGCAGGCCGACAGGTTTTGGCGAGCAGTACTTC.

The chain recombines TRBV27 with TRBJ2-3; the match to TRBD1 covers 8 bases. The CDR3 is 15 residues long. Looked up from germline, CDR1 is MNHEY and CDR2 is SMNVEV (reference sequence). V gave up 6 bases and J gave up 3 bases; unmatched junction bases: 8. In nucleotides, the CDR3 is TGTGCCAGCAGCACCCCAGGGGGCCGGACAGATACGCAGTATTTT. It is translated as CASSTPGGRTDTQYF.

The chain has TRBV20-1 and TRBJ2-1, with 10 bases aligning to TRBD2. CDR1 and CDR2 from the germline V gene are DFQATT and SNEGSKA (reference sequence). J was trimmed by 9 bases and V by 6 bases; bases with no gene match: 11. CDR3 length: 14 amino acids. The CDR3 is CSAPQRGGRAEQFF. For the CDR3, the DNA is TGCAGTGCCCCACAGCGGGGGGGCCGTGCTGAGCAGTTCTTC.

In its sample, this clonotype was seen a few times. This chain connects TRBV5-1 to TRBJ2-7; D might be TRBD2 (6 bases). V lost 5 bases and J 3 bases, leaving 12 bases between the germline ends. CDR3 length: 13 amino acids. The germline V gene encodes CDR1 SGHRS and CDR2 YFSETQ. Here the CDR3 reads CASRNVGGYEQYF. For the CDR3, the DNA is TGCGCCAGCAGAAACGTCGGGGGCTACGAGCAGTACTTC.